This T cell receptor (beta chain) was captured by sequencing in a study of T cell responses to AZD1222 COVID-19 vaccine. Study findings and constraints: Females made up more of the donors, who were largely white British, and clonal diversity may have come out too low.

In the case of this clone: Its cognate antigen is unknown.

CDR3 length equals 12 residues. V was cut by 1 base and J by 7 bases, with 7 bases left in between. Germline V gene lookup returns CDR1 SGHTA and CDR2 FQGNSA. The data were produced by immunoSEQ multiplex PCR, yet TCRdb's version contains in-frame clones alone and is incomplete. Found here are tens of thousands of clones, more than 80% of them singletons; the top ten hold about 51%. Sample: peripheral blood, taken on day 0 of AZD1222 vaccination. This TCR derives from an adult in good health. This rearrangement joins TRBV7-2 to TRBJ1-2; weak D call: TRBD1 (6 bases). The CDR3: CASSLGQVGYTF. In nucleotides, the CDR3 is TGTGCCAGCAGCTTAGGACAGGTTGGCTACACCTTC.